This T cell receptor beta chain derives from a study of blood T cell repertoires in COVID-19. In the authors' workflow: It was from reference gene primer amplification that nucleated cell counts were estimated. TCRdb's table, derived via immunoSEQ multiplex PCR, lists solely in-frame clones and lacks some. D and trimming were read from the DNA, whereas the V and J calls and clone size are those reported in that table. The sample lists over 400,000 clones, approximately 83% occurring once. V shed 5 bases and J shed 6 bases, with 11 bases lying between them. CDR1 SNHLY and CDR2 FYNNEI come from the germline V gene. This CDR3 is 13 amino acids long. This clone was seen once.

The clonotype comes from a human donor in a cohort sampled during active COVID-19. V and J are TRBV2 and TRBJ1-5; D is perhaps TRBD1 (6 bases). Sequencing used peripheral blood. CDR3 region: CASSRRGAQPQHF. For the CDR3, the DNA is TGTGCCAGCAGTCGACGGGGGGCTCAGCCCCAGCATTTT.